The entry below gives a single T cell receptor beta chain sequence along with its context. Per germline, CDR1 SGHNT and CDR2 YYREEE (reference sequence). The CDR3 covers 17 residues. Trimming removed 3 bases from V and 0 bases from J, with 13 bases in between. This sample stems from a study of control samples from healthy donors and cancer patients. Generated by immunoSEQ multiplex PCR, the TCRdb table keeps only in-frame clones and is missing some. The repertoire holds 75,000 to 90,000 clones, with 89% as singletons. The chain uses TRBV5-4 and TRBJ2-6; D not certain. This TCR was recovered from a man aged 45-65 years in good health. Source material: blood. The CDR3 sequence: CASSSEGRTSGANVLTF. The CDR3 DNA sequence: TGTGCCAGCAGCTCCGAAGGACGGACCTCTGGGGCCAACGTCCTGACTTTC.